Shown below are 24 T cell receptor beta chains from a single sample sequenced in a study of blood T cell repertoires in COVID-19. Clones were read by immunoSEQ multiplex PCR, and TCRdb kept only the in-frame ones, dropping some. The sample includes under 350,000 clones, under 90% of them seen just once. Material: PBMCs or T cells enriched from blood (not recorded which). These receptors were taken from a man aged 25 to 40 who had recovered from COVID-19.

The chain combines TRBV10-3 with TRBJ2-2, with 9 bases fitting TRBD1. Germline lookup yields CDR1 ENHRY and CDR2 SYGVKD. With V trimmed by 5 bases and J by 5 bases, 6 bases remained unmatched. The CDR3 is 15 amino acids. DNA for the CDR3: TGTGCCATCAGTCCGGGACAGGGATATACCGGGGAGCTGTTTTTT. This sequence encodes CAISPGQGYTGELFF.

The chain employs TRBV28 and TRBJ2-3; TRBD1 is a possible D gene (8 bases). Germline V lookup: CDR1 MDHEN, CDR2 SYDVKM. The CDR3 is 16 amino acids. The V gene lost 6 bases and the J gene lost 0 bases, with 16 bases spanning the gap. CDR3 amino acids: CASSHRGGTSTDTQYF. Written as DNA, the CDR3 is TGTGCCAGCAGCCACAGGGGGGGGACCAGCACAGATACGCAGTATTTT. The full variable domain, its missing parts supplied by reference TRBV28 and TRBJ2-3, is DVKVTQSSRYLVKRTGEKVFLECVQDMDHENMFWYRQDPGLGLRLIYFSYDVKMKEKGDIPEGYSVSREKKERFSLILESASTNQTSMYLCASSHRGGTSTDTQYFGPGTRLTVL.

The chain uses TRBV4-1 and TRBJ1-5; 11 bases line up with TRBD1. The ends lost 4 bases at V and 9 bases at J; junction bases unmatched: 17. CDR1 and CDR2 (germline): MGHRA, YSYEKL. This CDR3 is 18 amino acids long. The CDR3 bases are TGCGCCAGCAGCCTAGAGAGTCCGGGACAGGGGGGTGGGCCGCCCCAGCATTTT. Protein sequence: CASSLESPGQGGGPPQHF.

The V gene is TRBV4-1, the J gene TRBJ1-2; D unclear. Germline V CDR1 and CDR2: MGHRA, YSYEKL. Deletions cut 4 bases from V and 0 bases from J, with 24 bases between. The CDR3 loop spans 19 amino acids. The CDR3 coding sequence is TGCGCCAGCAGCCTACGGGGTGGTTCGAAGGCGAATACTAACTATGGCTACACCTTC. Its protein is CASSLRGGSKANTNYGYTF.

This sequence joins TRBV7-2 and TRBJ2-3; 9 positions agree with TRBD2. The trim removed 5 bases at V and 0 bases at J, leaving 3 bases unmatched. Per germline, CDR1 SGHTA and CDR2 FQGNSA. This CDR3 comprises 15 residues. The CDR3 loop reads CASSPSGASTDTQYF. CDR3 in DNA: TGTGCCAGCAGCCCTAGCGGGGCGAGCACAGATACGCAGTATTTT.

In this sample, this clone turned up once. V gene TRBV15 combines with J gene TRBJ2-7; TRBD1 matches 7 bases. Germline trimming cut 3 bases from V and 1 base from J; bases unmatched to any gene: 3. Germline lookup yields CDR1 LNHNV and CDR2 YYDKDF (reference sequence). This CDR3 region has 14 residues. The CDR3 sequence: CATSRGDSSYEQYF. In DNA, the CDR3 is TGTGCCACCAGCAGGGGGGACAGTTCCTACGAGCAGTACTTC.

The chain has TRBV7-2 and TRBJ1-2; D is unresolved. The CDR3 is 14 residues long. V was cut by 3 bases and J by 3 bases, with 11 bases left in between. Germline V gives CDR1 SGHTA, CDR2 FQGNSA. The CDR3, as DNA: TGTGCCAGCAGCTTGCCCGTTCACTACTATGGCTACACCTTC. Residues: CASSLPVHYYGYTF. The full variable domain, its missing parts supplied by reference TRBV7-2 and TRBJ1-2, is GAGVSQSPSNKVTEKGKDVELRCDPISGHTALYWYRQSLGQGLEFLIYFQGNSAPDKSGLPSDRFSAERTGGSVSTLTIQRTQQEDSAVYLCASSLPVHYYGYTFGSGTRLTVV.

This chain connects TRBV2 to TRBJ2-3; 7 bases line up with TRBD2. The CDR3 has 14 amino acids. With 6 bases clipped from V and 3 bases from J, the junction kept 6 bases outside the gene matches. Germline assignment: CDR1 SNHLY and CDR2 FYNNEI. The CDR3 sequence: CASSASGGTDTQYF. CDR3 in DNA: TGTGCCAGCAGCGCCTCGGGGGGAACAGATACGCAGTATTTT.

For the CDR3, the DNA is TGTGCCAGCAGCGGGGGACAGGGTATGAACTATGGCTACACCTTC. This translates into CASSGGQGMNYGYTF. The rearrangement uses TRBV9 and TRBJ1-2, with 9 bases identical to TRBD1. Germline V gene lookup returns CDR1 SGDLS and CDR2 YYNGEE. The trim removed 3 bases at V and 2 bases at J, leaving 5 bases unmatched. CDR3 length: 15 residues.

This clone has just one count. CDR3 in DNA: TGTGCCAGCAGCACAGGGATCAATCAGCCCCAGCATTTT. Encoded protein: CASSTGINQPQHF. This chain connects TRBV2 to TRBJ1-5, with a possible D match to TRBD1 (6 bases). The length of the CDR3 is 13 residues. Germline lookup yields CDR1 SNHLY and CDR2 FYNNEI. The V gene lost 6 bases and the J gene lost 3 bases, with 9 bases spanning the gap. Full variable domain (missing parts from reference TRBV2 and TRBJ1-5): EPEVTQTPSHQVTQMGQEVILRCVPISNHLYFYWYRQILGQKVEFLVSFYNNEISEKSEIFDDQFSVERPDGSNFTLKIRSTKLEDSAMYFCASSTGINQPQHFGDGTRLSIL.

The chain combines TRBV14 with TRBJ2-5; no firm D call. CDR3 length: 11 amino acids. Germline CDR1 and CDR2: SGHDN and FVKESK. V was pared by 5 bases and J by 5 bases, with 6 bases between. The CDR3 DNA reads TGTGCCAGCAGCTTCGGGGAGACCCAGTACTTC. It encodes CASSFGETQYF.

The chain uses TRBV6-6 and TRBJ2-3, with D possibly being TRBD1 (5 bases). Trimming took 2 bases from V and 3 from J, leaving 12 bases between them. The CDR3 spans 15 residues. Per the germline V gene, CDR1 is MNHNY and CDR2 is SVGAGI (reference sequence). The CDR3 DNA is TGTGCCAGCAGTTACGGGGCTGCTGGGACAGATACGCAGTATTTT. This sequence encodes CASSYGAAGTDTQYF.

The chain recombines TRBV27 with TRBJ2-4; 12 bases are a match to TRBD1. The germline gives CDR1 MNHEY, CDR2 SMNVEV (reference sequence). The CDR3 sequence is 15 residues long. V was pared by 5 bases and J by 1 base, with 0 bases of the junction left unmatched. The CDR3 loop is CASSGTGGAKNIQYF. CDR3 nucleotides: TGTGCCAGCAGTGGGACAGGGGGCGCCAAAAACATTCAGTACTTC.

This chain links TRBV6-1 with TRBJ1-2, with TRBD1 identical over 7 bases. Germline CDR1 is MNHNS and CDR2 is SASEGT. The CDR3 is 13 amino acids. The V gene end was trimmed by 1 base and the J gene end by 7 bases; junction bases not matched to a gene: 3. As DNA, the CDR3 is TGTGCCAGCAGTGAAGAGGACAGGACTGGCTACACCTTC. Translated, it gives CASSEEDRTGYTF.

This rearrangement joins TRBV4-1 to TRBJ1-1, with 7 bases matching TRBD1. V shed 1 base and J 7 bases; nucleotides not matched to a gene: 15. The CDR3 has 17 amino acids. Germline V CDR1 and CDR2: MGHRA, YSYEKL. CDR3 loop: CASSQVVGRGTLNEAFF. The CDR3 DNA reads TGCGCCAGCAGCCAAGTCGTCGGCAGGGGGACCCTCAATGAAGCTTTCTTT.

This chain uses TRBV21-1 with TRBJ2-7; the listed D gene, TRBD2, was not tested against the DNA. TRBV21-1 is a known pseudogene. The CDR3 totals 16 residues. Here the CDR3 DNA reads TGTGCCAGCAGCCTCGACGGGGTTCCCCGCCAATACGAGCAGTACTTC. Translated, it gives CASSLDGVPRQYEQYF.

The CDR3 region has the DNA TGCAGCGTTGAGAGGTTGGGGGGAGGTAATGAGCAGTTCTTC. The encoded protein is CSVERLGGGNEQFF. This chain uses TRBV29-1 with TRBJ2-1, with D possibly matching TRBD2 (6 bases). This CDR3 is 14 amino acids long. Per the germline V gene, CDR1 is SQVTM and CDR2 is ANQGSEA. Trimming stripped 3 bases from V and 7 bases from J, with 16 bases between.

J is TRBJ1-5 and V is TRBV6-5, with D uncertain. Germline assignment: CDR1 MNHEY and CDR2 SVGAGI. The CDR3 consists of 13 residues. The germline V and J ends were trimmed by 7 bases and 1 base, with 8 bases remaining between them. Written as DNA, the CDR3 is TGTGCCAGCAAAATGGGCAGCAATCAGCCCCAGCATTTT. Translating gives CASKMGSNQPQHF.

The rearrangement uses TRBV19 and TRBJ2-3, with 7 bases matching TRBD1. After removal of 5 bases from V and 4 bases from J, the junction contained 12 bases not matched to a gene. The germline CDR1 and CDR2 sequences are LNHDA and SQIVND (reference sequence). This CDR3 region has 16 residues. CDR3 nucleotides: TGTGCCAGTAGTCCCTGGGAGAGGGGGCGGGCAGATACGCAGTATTTT. It yields the protein CASSPWERGRADTQYF.

The rearrangement joins TRBV5-5 to TRBJ2-6; 8 bases match TRBD2. This CDR3 spans 19 amino acids. CDR1 and CDR2 (germline): SGHKS, YYEKEE (reference sequence). Trimming removed 4 bases from V and 0 bases from J; junction bases left unmatched: 12. The CDR3 spells CASSGTRGGALSGANVLTF. CDR3 nucleotide sequence: TGTGCCAGCAGCGGAACCCGGGGGGGGGCCCTCTCTGGGGCCAACGTCCTGACTTTC.

The chain is built from TRBV4-2 and TRBJ1-5; TRBD1 agrees at 7 bases. The CDR3 runs to 14 residues. Germline V gives CDR1 LGHNA, CDR2 YNFKEQ. Germline trimming cut 0 bases from V and 6 bases from J; bases unmatched to any gene: 2. The CDR3 DNA reads TGTGCCAGCAGCCAAGAAGAGGGGGCTCAGCCCCAGCATTTT. Translating gives CASSQEEGAQPQHF.

This clone was counted once. The chain uses TRBV19 and TRBJ2-5, with TRBD1 identical over 10 bases. This CDR3 is 15 amino acids long. Germline CDR1 and CDR2: LNHDA and SQIVND (reference sequence). The J segment lost 6 bases and the V segment lost 4 bases, leaving 8 bases of the junction unmatched. CDR3 sequence (DNA): TGTGCCAGTAGTACCTTGACAGGGGGCGCCCAGACCCAGTACTTC. Translated, it gives CASSTLTGGAQTQYF.

The V gene is TRBV3-1 (or the pseudogene TRBV3-2), the J gene TRBJ2-7; unclear D gene. Trimming left V 6 bases short and J 2 bases short, with 17 bases between. This CDR3 comprises 15 residues. Germline V lookup: CDR1 LGHDT, CDR2 YNNKEL (reference sequence). CDR3 sequence (DNA): TGTGCCAGCAGGCCCGGCCCGGGTATCGCCTACGAGCAGTACTTC. Protein sequence: CASRPGPGIAYEQYF.

V is TRBV7-8 and J is TRBJ2-2; D is perhaps TRBD1 (6 bases). V lost 0 bases to trimming and J lost 4 bases, with 6 bases between them. CDR1 is SGHVS, CDR2 FQNEAQ, per germline. The length of the CDR3 is 14 residues. CDR3 in amino acids: CASSLAGATGELFF. In DNA form, the CDR3 reads TGTGCCAGCAGCTTAGCGGGGGCCACCGGGGAGCTGTTTTTT. The full variable domain, with the rest looked up from reference TRBV7-8 and TRBJ2-2, is GAGVSQSPRYKVAKRGQDVALRCDPISGHVSLFWYQQALGQGPEFLTYFQNEAQLDKSGLPSDRFFAERPEGSVSTLKIQRTQQEDSAVYLCASSLAGATGELFFGEGSRLTVL.